This is a list of T cell receptor beta chains from one sample in a study of blood T cell repertoires in COVID-19. Here immunoSEQ multiplex PCR was the method, and the copy in TCRdb shows in-frame clones only, minus some. Of 30,000 or so clones detected, around 82% appear once; the ten largest clones hold about 42%. Sample: peripheral blood. Receptor source: a man older than 75 with active or convalescent COVID-19. Each CDR3 is given with its conserved first and last residue. A D gene is named only where the DNA matches it firmly. Where a row states a size, it is once, few, many or the class of an expanded clone; other rows omit it.

v_call	j_call	d_call	clone_size	cdr3_nt	cdr3_aa
TRBV30	TRBJ1-5	-	-	TGTGCCTGGAGTGTTGGGCAGGGGCCTCAGCCCCAGCATTTT	CAWSVGQGPQPQHF
TRBV7-2	TRBJ2-1	-	-	TGTGCCAGCAGCTTAACTAGAAGCTCCTACAATGAGCAGTTCTTC	CASSLTRSSYNEQFF
TRBV19	TRBJ1-1	-	-	TGTGCCAGTAAGGCGGCAGGCCTGGGGGGGGCTGAAGCTTTCTTT	CASKAAGLGGAEAFF
TRBV5-1	TRBJ1-3	TRBD1	-	TGCGCCAGCAGCCCGGGGACAGTAAACACCATATATTTT	CASSPGTVNTIYF
TRBV11-2	TRBJ2-1	-	-	TGTGCCAGCAGCCCTAGCCCCGGAGGCACCTACAATGAGCAGTTCTTC	CASSPSPGGTYNEQFF
TRBV28	TRBJ1-3	TRBD1	-	TGTGCCAGCAGTTTATGGGACCGGGACAGGGAACCTACCTCTGGAAACACCATATATTTT	CASSLWDRDREPTSGNTIYF
TRBV28	TRBJ2-5	-	-	TGTGCCAGCAGTTGGAGCAGGGGCCAAGAGACCCAGTACTTC	CASSWSRGQETQYF
TRBV10-2	TRBJ1-4	-	-	TGCGCCAGCAGCGACCGAGGGACATGGGATGAAAAACTGTTTTTT	CASSDRGTWDEKLFF
TRBV5-4	TRBJ1-4	TRBD1	-	TGTGCCAGCAGCTTGGGGACAGGGGATGCAACTAATGAAAAACTGTTTTTT	CASSLGTGDATNEKLFF
TRBV9	TRBJ2-3	TRBD1	-	TGTGCCAGCAGCGGGGACAGGGAACTGGCGCAGTATTTT	CASSGDRELAQYF
TRBV28	TRBJ2-1	-	-	TGTGCCAGCAGTTTATTCTCGGGAGCTTCCTACAATGAGCAGTTCTTC	CASSLFSGASYNEQFF
TRBV19	TRBJ2-5	-	-	TGTGCCAGTAAGGAGGGCACAGGAGAGACCCAGTACTTC	CASKEGTGETQYF
TRBV7-5	TRBJ2-1	-	-	TGTGCCAGAAGAAACCGGACTAGCGGGAGGAATGAGCAGTTCTTC	CARRNRTSGRNEQFF
TRBV28	TRBJ1-1	TRBD1	many	TGTGCCAGCAGTCAGGGACAGCACAACACTGAAGCTTTCTTT	CASSQGQHNTEAFF
TRBV5-1	TRBJ2-7	TRBD1	-	TGCGCCAGCAGCTTAGGGACAGGAATGGACGAGCAGTACTTC	CASSLGTGMDEQYF
TRBV10-2	TRBJ2-7	TRBD2	-	TGCGCCAGCAGTGAGCCTCCGGGACTACGTTCAAAGCAGTACTTC	CASSEPPGLRSKQYF
TRBV27	TRBJ1-4	-	-	TGTGCCAGCAAACGCTATAGCCCAACTAATGAAAAACTGTTTTTT	CASKRYSPTNEKLFF
TRBV28	TRBJ1-1	-	-	TGTGCCAGCAGTCTGGACAGACGAGCTTTCTTT	CASSLDRRAFF
TRBV6-5	TRBJ2-1	-	-	TGTGCCAGCAGAGTAAGGGGGAGAGCCTACAATGAGCAGTTCTTC	CASRVRGRAYNEQFF
TRBV19	TRBJ2-7	-	-	TGTGCCAGTAGTTCTTCCGCCTACGAGCAGTACTTC	CASSSSAYEQYF
TRBV5-8	TRBJ2-1	TRBD1	-	TGTGCCAGCACCGGGGACAGCAACTTCGGAAATGAGCAGTTCTTC	CASTGDSNFGNEQFF
TRBV9	TRBJ2-7	TRBD2	-	TGTGCCAGCAGCGTAGGTAGCGGGCCTCCCTACGAGCAGTACTTC	CASSVGSGPPYEQYF
TRBV18	TRBJ2-7	-	-	TGTGCCAGCTCACCACCCGGGCAGGGCATCACCCACGAGCAGTACTTC	CASSPPGQGITHEQYF
TRBV3-1/TRBV3-2	TRBJ2-1	TRBD1	-	TGTGCCAGCAGCCAAGAGAAGGGCAGGGGGAACGGTGAGCAGTTCTTC	CASSQEKGRGNGEQFF
TRBV9	TRBJ2-3	TRBD1	few	TGTGCCAGCAGCGCCCGGACAGGGTGGGCAGATACGCAGTATTTT	CASSARTGWADTQYF
TRBV12-5	TRBJ1-1	-	-	TGTGCTAGTGGTTCGAAGACTGTGAGCACTGAAGCTTTCTTT	CASGSKTVSTEAFF
TRBV7-9	TRBJ2-7	TRBD2	many	TGTGCCAGCAGCTCTACTCGGACTAGCGCTTCCTACGAGCAGTACTTC	CASSSTRTSASYEQYF
TRBV30	TRBJ1-2	-	-	TGTGCCTGGAGTGTACTCGATGGCTACACCTTC	CAWSVLDGYTF
TRBV15	TRBJ2-7	-	-	TGTGCCACCAGCAGAGAGGGGCTTAATTACGAGCAGTACTTC	CATSREGLNYEQYF
TRBV6-5	TRBJ2-1	TRBD2	-	TGTGCCAGCAGTTACACTTGGCCTAGCGGGATGAATGAGCAGTTCTTC	CASSYTWPSGMNEQFF
TRBV5-6	TRBJ2-7	-	-	TGTGCCTCCTTCAGGGACATATTATACGAGCAGTACTTC	CASFRDILYEQYF
TRBV6-2/TRBV6-3	TRBJ2-1	TRBD1	-	TGTGCCAGCAGCTCCGGGACAGGGTCTACCTACAATGAGCAGTTCTTC	CASSSGTGSTYNEQFF
TRBV5-1	TRBJ2-1	-	medium-sized	TGCGCCAGCAGCCCACAGGGTATGGGTGAGCAGTTCTTC	CASSPQGMGEQFF
TRBV7-2	TRBJ2-2	-	few	TGTGCCAGCAGCTTAGGGAGAACCACCGGGGAGCTGTTTTTT	CASSLGRTTGELFF
TRBV11-2	TRBJ1-2	TRBD1	few	TGTGCCAGCAGCTCCCCGGGACAGGGTTATGGCTACACCTTC	CASSSPGQGYGYTF
TRBV5-1	TRBJ1-1	TRBD1	-	TGCGCCAGCAGCTTTTCGGTTGACAGGGTGGCTGAAGCTTTCTTT	CASSFSVDRVAEAFF
TRBV6-5	TRBJ1-4	TRBD1	few	TGTGCCAGCAGTTACTCGACAGGGGGAAAACTGTTTTTT	CASSYSTGGKLFF
TRBV6-1	TRBJ2-1	-	-	TGTGCCAGCAGTGACATCTCCTACAATGAGCAGTTCTTC	CASSDISYNEQFF
TRBV30	TRBJ2-7	-	once	TGTGCCTGGAGCGCGGGACTGAGCTCCTACGAGCAGTACTTC	CAWSAGLSSYEQYF
TRBV18	TRBJ2-2	-	-	TGTGCCAGCTCACGGGGCAGGGAGGAGGAGCTGTTTTTT	CASSRGREEELFF